These 20 T cell receptor beta chains were sequenced from one sample in a study of human T cells and chemical hapten exposure. MiXCR, run by TCRdb on the RACE reads, gives a single entry per CDR3 protein. Here the sample spans more than 85,000 distinct CDR3 sequences, about 9% being singletons. The sample's time point: pre-sensitization, week 0. Regarding treatment: therapeutic diphenylcyclopropenone sensitization with weekly scalp DPC. Source: whole blood, taken in connection with sensitization to the hapten diphenylcyclopropenone (DPC). These receptor sequences come from a man between 40 and 49 years old with alopecia areata. Some clones in this sample may be carry-over from other donors' samples.

V gene TRBV30 combines with J gene TRBJ2-6; the D gene is possibly TRBD2 (5 bases). Trimming pared 0 bases from V and 4 bases from J, leaving 7 bases between. Germline values: CDR1 GTSNPN, CDR2 SVGIG (reference sequence). The CDR3 extends over 14 amino acids. Here the CDR3 reads CAWSVLVGANVLTF. The CDR3, as DNA: TGTGCCTGGAGTGTACTAGTGGGGGCCAACGTCCTGACTTTC. Full variable domain (rest looked up from reference TRBV30 and TRBJ2-6): SQTIHQWPATLVQPVGSPLSLECTVEGTSNPNLYWYRQAAGRGLQLLFYSVGIGQISSEVPQNLSASRPQDRQFILSSKKLLLSDSGFYLCAWSVLVGANVLTFGAGSRLTVL.

This clonotype was detected many times. V usage is TRBV20-1 and J usage is TRBJ1-6; TRBD1 agrees at 8 bases. The CDR3 runs to 14 residues. Trimming at V came to 5 bases and at J to 9 bases, leaving 9 bases not matched to a gene. Germline-derived CDR1 and CDR2 are DFQATT and SNEGSKA (reference sequence). CDR3 nucleotide sequence: TGCAGTGCTCTCCGACAGGGGACGAGTTCACCCCTCCACTTT. It codes for CSALRQGTSSPLHF.

The CDR3 protein is CASSTGGGRPQHF. The DNA of the CDR3 is TGTGCCAGCAGCACCGGTGGAGGGCGGCCCCAGCATTTT. The chain combines TRBV5-5 with TRBJ1-5; no definite D call. V lost 4 bases and J lost 9, with 14 bases in between. The length of the CDR3 is 13 residues. The germline CDR1 and CDR2 sequences are SGHKS and YYEKEE (reference sequence). Based on the CDR3 plus reference TRBV5-5 and TRBJ1-5, the full variable domain is DAGVTQSPTHLIKTRGQQVTLRCSPISGHKSVSWYQQVLGQGPQFIFQYYEKEERGRGNFPDRFSARQFPNYSSELNVNALLLGDSALYLCASSTGGGRPQHFGDGTRLSIL.

This clonotype was seen ten or more times. The chain combines TRBV4-1 with TRBJ2-1; 7 positions agree with TRBD2. The CDR3 spans 17 residues. The germline gives CDR1 MGHRA, CDR2 YSYEKL. V dropped 0 bases and J dropped 7; count of bases not matched to a gene: 12. The CDR3 sequence: CASSQEYLVAGENEQFF. Written as DNA, the CDR3 is TGCGCCAGCAGCCAAGAATATTTAGTGGCGGGAGAAAATGAGCAGTTCTTC.

This clonotype was recorded a few times. This chain links TRBV7-2 with TRBJ2-5; D is possibly TRBD1 or TRBD2 (5 bases each). CDR1 is SGHTA, CDR2 FQGNSA, per germline. The CDR3 contains 14 residues. The germline V and J ends were trimmed by 1 base and 5 bases, with 11 bases remaining between them. The chain's CDR3 is CASSLGGTRETQYF. CDR3 nucleotides: TGTGCCAGCAGCTTAGGAGGGACGAGGGAGACCCAGTACTTC.

There are many counts of this clonotype. The CDR3, as DNA: TGTGCCAGCAGCGGAACAGGGCAGCAGTTCTTC. Translation: CASSGTGQQFF. V usage is TRBV9 and J usage is TRBJ2-1, with a weak D call TRBD1 (6 bases). The CDR3 is 11 amino acids. The germline V gene encodes CDR1 SGDLS and CDR2 YYNGEE. Deletions cut 3 bases from V and 11 bases from J, with 9 bases between.

The chain uses TRBV15 and TRBJ2-3, with D uncertain. Trimming shortened V by 1 base and J by 0 bases, and 8 bases separated the two germline ends. The CDR3 sequence is 15 residues long. The germline V gene encodes CDR1 LNHNV and CDR2 YYDKDF (reference sequence). CDR3 DNA: TGTGCCACCAGCAGAGGGGCGGCGAGCACAGATACGCAGTATTTT. This codes for CATSRGAASTDTQYF.

In this sample, this clonotype turned up a few times. The chain joins TRBV12-3 or TRBV12-4 to TRBJ1-5, with D possibly matching TRBD1 (5 bases). The CDR3 covers 16 residues. V was pared by 5 bases and J by 9 bases, with 23 bases between. CDR3 nucleotide sequence: TGTGCCAGCAGTGGGCCCGCACAGGAGAAGGGGCGGCCCCAGCATTTT. It translates to CASSGPAQEKGRPQHF.

This clonotype was seen ten or more times. In DNA form, the CDR3 reads TGTGCCAGCAGCTTAGGGAGCGCTGGGGCCAACGTCCTGACTTTC. Translated: CASSLGSAGANVLTF. This chain joins TRBV7-3 and TRBJ2-6; D may be TRBD2 (5 bases). Trimming took off 2 bases at V and 2 bases at J, with 7 bases between the two ends. The CDR3 is 15 amino acids. The germline gives CDR1 SGHTA, CDR2 FQGTGA.

The chain recombines TRBV29-1 with TRBJ2-7; possibly TRBD1 for D (5 bases). The CDR3 has 10 amino acids. V was pared by 6 bases and J by 7 bases, with 10 bases between. Germline CDR1 SQVTM, CDR2 ANQGSEA. CDR3 residues: CSVGHVEQYF. CDR3 DNA: TGCAGCGTGGGGCACGTAGAGCAGTACTTC.

The chain recombines TRBV2 with TRBJ2-5; TRBD2 might be the D (6 bases). V lost 4 bases, J lost 5 bases, and 14 bases lay in between. The germline V gene has CDR1 SNHLY and CDR2 FYNNEI. CDR3 length equals 14 residues. The DNA for the CDR3 is TGTGCCAGCAGTGTTTTCATGGAGGGCGAGACCCAGTACTTC. Its translation is CASSVFMEGETQYF.

This clonotype has just a few counts. The chain recombines TRBV12-3 or TRBV12-4 with TRBJ1-1; D possibly corresponds to TRBD1 (5 bases). This CDR3 comprises 12 residues. The V and J ends lost 3 bases and 7 bases respectively, with 9 bases between them. The CDR3 coding sequence is TGTGCCAGCAGTTTCGGGGCCCGTGAAGCTTTCTTT. Translation gives CASSFGAREAFF.

This clonotype was found many times. The rearrangement links TRBV2 to TRBJ2-7; D is ambiguous. Germline-derived CDR1 and CDR2 are SNHLY and FYNNEI. The CDR3 runs to 15 residues. Trimming took 1 base from V and 2 from J, leaving 12 bases between them. For the CDR3, the DNA is TGTGCCAGCAGTGAAGGGTTAGACCCTACCTACGAGCAGTACGTC. This translates into CASSEGLDPTYEQYV.

This clonotype showed up many times. V is TRBV11-1 and J is TRBJ2-3; unclear D gene. Between the trimmed V and J ends, which lost 4 bases and 6 bases, there was a span of 17 bases. This CDR3 is 15 amino acids long. CDR1 is SGHAT and CDR2 is FQDESV in the germline V gene (reference sequence). The chain's CDR3 is CASSSHPTGPDTQYF. The CDR3 bases are TGTGCCAGCAGCTCCCATCCGACGGGCCCGGATACGCAGTATTTT.

The chain combines TRBV7-2 with TRBJ2-7; D is unresolved. Trimming took 0 bases from V and 1 from J, leaving 7 bases between them. This CDR3 region has 14 residues. The germline gives CDR1 SGHTA, CDR2 FQGNSA. As DNA, the CDR3 is TGTGCCAGCAGCTTAGCGTTCAGATCCTACGAGCAGTACTTC. Translation gives CASSLAFRSYEQYF.

This clonotype came up many times. J is TRBJ1-2 and V is TRBV29-1; D is ambiguous. Germline assignment: CDR1 SQVTM and CDR2 ANQGSEA. The CDR3 runs to 11 residues. V gave up 6 bases and J gave up 4 bases, with 9 bases separating them. The CDR3 is CSVVTSYGYTF. The DNA of the CDR3 is TGCAGCGTAGTGACAAGCTATGGCTACACCTTC.

The chain couples TRBV5-1 to TRBJ2-2; TRBD1 matches at 9 bases. Germline V CDR1 and CDR2: SGHRS, YFSETQ. The CDR3 runs to 14 residues. With V trimmed by 4 bases and J by 7 bases, 5 bases remained unmatched. CDR3 loop: CASSPGQGVGELFF. The CDR3 DNA sequence: TGCGCCAGCAGCCCGGGACAGGGAGTCGGGGAGCTGTTTTTT.

The rearrangement links TRBV29-1 to TRBJ1-1; D ambiguous. The CDR3 runs to 13 residues. Germline CDR1 and CDR2: SQVTM and ANQGSEA. The V and J ends lost 3 bases and 0 bases respectively, with 8 bases between them. CDR3: CSVDSGLNTEAFF. CDR3 DNA: TGCAGCGTTGACTCGGGCCTGAACACTGAAGCTTTCTTT.

The CDR3 loop is CASTGLHYEQYV. The CDR3 DNA reads TGTGCCAGCACGGGACTGCACTACGAGCAGTACGTC. The chain uses TRBV5-6 and TRBJ2-7; D possibly corresponds to TRBD2 (6 bases). The CDR3 has 12 amino acids. The germline V gene encodes CDR1 SGHDT and CDR2 YYEEEE. V gave up 6 bases and J gave up 3 bases, with 10 bases separating them.

The chain recombines TRBV7-9 with TRBJ1-2; 7 bases line up with TRBD1. With V trimmed by 6 bases and J by 4 bases, 11 bases remained unmatched. The V gene's germline CDR1 is SEHNR and CDR2 FQNEAQ (reference sequence). CDR3 length: 15 amino acids. The CDR3 reads CASSLTEGAPYGYTF. DNA for the CDR3: TGTGCCAGCAGTTTGACAGAGGGGGCTCCCTATGGCTACACCTTC.